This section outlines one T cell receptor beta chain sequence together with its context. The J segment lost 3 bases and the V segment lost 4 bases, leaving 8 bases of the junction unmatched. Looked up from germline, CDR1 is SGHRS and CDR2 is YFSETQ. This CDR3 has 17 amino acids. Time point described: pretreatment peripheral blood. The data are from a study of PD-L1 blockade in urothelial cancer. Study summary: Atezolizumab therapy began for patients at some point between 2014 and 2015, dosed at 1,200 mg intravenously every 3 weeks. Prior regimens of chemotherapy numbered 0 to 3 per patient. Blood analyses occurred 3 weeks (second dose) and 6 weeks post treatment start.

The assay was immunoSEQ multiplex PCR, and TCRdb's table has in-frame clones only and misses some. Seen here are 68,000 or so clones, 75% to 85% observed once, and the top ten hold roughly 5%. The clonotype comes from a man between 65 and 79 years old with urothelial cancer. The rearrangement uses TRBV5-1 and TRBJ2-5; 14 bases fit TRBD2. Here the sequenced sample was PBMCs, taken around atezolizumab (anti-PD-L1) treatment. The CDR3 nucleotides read TGCGCCAGCAGCGAGGGGTCGACTAGCGGGGGGGAAGAGACCCAGTACTTC. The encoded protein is CASSEGSTSGGEETQYF.